This TCR beta chain emerged from a study of human T cells and chemical hapten exposure. The library attached unique molecular identifiers to individual cDNA molecules. TCRdb re-called the RACE reads through MiXCR, storing one row per CDR3 protein. Of 300,000 to 400,000 distinct CDR3 sequences in the sample, around 5.5% are singletons; the top ten hold 2% to 3%. As regards this clonotype: The antigen remains unidentified.

As to time point: pre-sensitization, week 0. The treatment here: therapeutic diphenylcyclopropenone sensitization with weekly scalp DPC. The CDR3 has 18 amino acids. Between the trimmed V and J ends, which lost 1 base and 8 bases, there was a span of 23 bases. In germline, CDR1 is LNHNV, CDR2 YYDKDF (reference sequence). The study, taken as a whole, reports: The count of PT1 expanded TCRs correlated positively with patch test score.

The TCR comes from a woman in her forties or fifties with alopecia areata. Some clones in this sample may be carry-over from other donors' samples. The chain uses TRBV15 and TRBJ2-2, with D perhaps being TRBD1 or TRBD2 (5 bases each). The input for sequencing was whole blood, taken in connection with sensitization to the hapten diphenylcyclopropenone (DPC). The CDR3, as DNA: TGTGCCACCAGCAGAGCCTGGGCCCCGGGGACCGACGGGGGGGAGCTGTTTTTT. Encoded protein: CATSRAWAPGTDGGELFF. The full variable domain, with the rest looked up from reference TRBV15 and TRBJ2-2, is DAMVIQNPRYQVTQFGKPVTLSCSQTLNHNVMYWYQQKSSQAPKLLFHYYDKDFNNEADTPDNFQSRRPNTSFCFLDIRSPGLGDTAMYLCATSRAWAPGTDGGELFFGEGSRLTVL.